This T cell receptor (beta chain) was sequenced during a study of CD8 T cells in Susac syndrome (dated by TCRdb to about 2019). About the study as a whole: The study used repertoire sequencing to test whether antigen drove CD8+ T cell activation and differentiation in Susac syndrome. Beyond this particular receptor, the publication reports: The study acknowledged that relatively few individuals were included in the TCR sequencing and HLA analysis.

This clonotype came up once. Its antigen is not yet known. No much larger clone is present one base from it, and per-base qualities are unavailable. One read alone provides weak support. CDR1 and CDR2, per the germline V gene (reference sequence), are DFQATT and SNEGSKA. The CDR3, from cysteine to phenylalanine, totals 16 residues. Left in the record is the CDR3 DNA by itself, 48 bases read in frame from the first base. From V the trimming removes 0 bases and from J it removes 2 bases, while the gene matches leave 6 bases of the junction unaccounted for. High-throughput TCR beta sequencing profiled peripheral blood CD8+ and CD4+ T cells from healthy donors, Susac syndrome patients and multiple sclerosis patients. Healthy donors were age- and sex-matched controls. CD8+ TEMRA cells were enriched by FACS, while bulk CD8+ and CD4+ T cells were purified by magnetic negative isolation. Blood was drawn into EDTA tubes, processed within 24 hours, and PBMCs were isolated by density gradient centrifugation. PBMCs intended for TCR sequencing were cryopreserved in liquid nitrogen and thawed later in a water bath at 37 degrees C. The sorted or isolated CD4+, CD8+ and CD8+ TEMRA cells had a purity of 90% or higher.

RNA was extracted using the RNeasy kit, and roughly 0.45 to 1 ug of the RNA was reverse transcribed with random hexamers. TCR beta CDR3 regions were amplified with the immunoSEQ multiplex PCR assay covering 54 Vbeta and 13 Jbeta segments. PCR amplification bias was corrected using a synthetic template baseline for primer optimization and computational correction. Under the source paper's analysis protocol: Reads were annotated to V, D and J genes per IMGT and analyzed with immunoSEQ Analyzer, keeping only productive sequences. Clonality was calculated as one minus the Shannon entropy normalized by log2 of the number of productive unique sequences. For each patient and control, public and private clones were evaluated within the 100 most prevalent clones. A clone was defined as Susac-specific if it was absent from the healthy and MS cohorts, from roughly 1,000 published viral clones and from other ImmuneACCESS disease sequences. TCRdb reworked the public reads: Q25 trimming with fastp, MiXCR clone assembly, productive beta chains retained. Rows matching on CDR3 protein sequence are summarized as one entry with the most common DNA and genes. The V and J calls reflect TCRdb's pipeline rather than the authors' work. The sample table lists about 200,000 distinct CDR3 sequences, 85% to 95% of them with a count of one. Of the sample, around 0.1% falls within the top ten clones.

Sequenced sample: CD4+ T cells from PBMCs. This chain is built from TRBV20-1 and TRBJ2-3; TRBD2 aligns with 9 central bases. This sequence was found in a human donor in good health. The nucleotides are TGCAGTGCTAGAGAAGCGACTAGCGGTTCCACAGATACGCAGTATTTT. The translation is CSAREATSGSTDTQYF.